The entry below gives a single T cell receptor beta chain sequence along with its context. J gave up 6 bases and V 5 bases, and 0 bases lay outside the gene matches. Germline V gene sequence: CDR1 DFQATT, CDR2 SNEGSKA (reference sequence). The CDR3 totals 11 residues. These data come from a study of blood T cell repertoires in COVID-19. About the research overall: The United States, Italy and Spain were the sources of the acute and convalescent COVID-19 samples. Sources were T cells, B-cell-depleted T cells, or PBMCs; the material itself was cDNA or gDNA.

Authors' processing steps: By means of reference gene primer amplification, nucleated cell counts were estimated. Sequenced by immunoSEQ multiplex PCR; TCRdb stores in-frame clones only, minus some. V, J and clone size are those of that table, while D and trimming were read from the DNA. The sample lists roughly 180,000 clones, more than 85% occurring once. The TCR originated in a man in his sixties or seventies with active or convalescent COVID-19. The chain combines TRBV20-1 with TRBJ2-2; 7 nucleotides match TRBD1. Sequencing was carried out using peripheral blood. CDR3 DNA: TGCAGTGCTCAGGGGGCCGGGGAGCTGTTTTTT. It translates to CSAQGAGELFF.